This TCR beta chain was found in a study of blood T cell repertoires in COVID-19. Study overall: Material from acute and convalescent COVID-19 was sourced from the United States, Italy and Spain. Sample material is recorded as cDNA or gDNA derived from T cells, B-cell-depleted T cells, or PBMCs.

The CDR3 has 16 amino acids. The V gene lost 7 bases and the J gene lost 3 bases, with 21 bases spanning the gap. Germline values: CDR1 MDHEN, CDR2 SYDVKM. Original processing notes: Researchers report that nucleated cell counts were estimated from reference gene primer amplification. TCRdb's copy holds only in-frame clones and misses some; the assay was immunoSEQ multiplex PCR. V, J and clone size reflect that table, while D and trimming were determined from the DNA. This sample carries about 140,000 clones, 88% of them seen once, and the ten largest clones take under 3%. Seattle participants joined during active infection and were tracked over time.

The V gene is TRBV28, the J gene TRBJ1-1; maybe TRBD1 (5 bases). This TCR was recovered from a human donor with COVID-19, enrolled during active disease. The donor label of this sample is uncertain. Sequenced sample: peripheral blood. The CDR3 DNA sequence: TGTGCCAGCACCCCAATCCCGGCAGGGTTGGACACTGAAGCTTTCTTT. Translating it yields CASTPIPAGLDTEAFF.